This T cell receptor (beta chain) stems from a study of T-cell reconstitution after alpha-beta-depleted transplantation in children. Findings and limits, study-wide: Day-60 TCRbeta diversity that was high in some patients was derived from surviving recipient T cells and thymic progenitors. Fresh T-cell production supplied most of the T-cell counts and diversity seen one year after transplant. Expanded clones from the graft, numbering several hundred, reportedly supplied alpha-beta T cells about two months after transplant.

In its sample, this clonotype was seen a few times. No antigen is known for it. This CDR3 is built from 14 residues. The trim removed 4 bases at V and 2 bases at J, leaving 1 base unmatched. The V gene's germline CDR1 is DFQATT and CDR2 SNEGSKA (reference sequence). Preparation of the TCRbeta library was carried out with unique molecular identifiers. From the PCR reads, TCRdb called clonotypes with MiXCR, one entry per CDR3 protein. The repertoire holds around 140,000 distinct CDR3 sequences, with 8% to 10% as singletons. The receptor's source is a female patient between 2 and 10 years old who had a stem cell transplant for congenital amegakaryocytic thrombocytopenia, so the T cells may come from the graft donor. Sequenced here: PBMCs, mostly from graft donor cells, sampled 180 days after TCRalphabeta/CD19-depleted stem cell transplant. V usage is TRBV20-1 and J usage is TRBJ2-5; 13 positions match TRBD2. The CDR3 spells CSAILAGGQETQYF. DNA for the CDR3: TGCAGTGCTATACTAGCGGGGGGGCAAGAGACCCAGTACTTC.